This T cell receptor beta chain was captured by sequencing in a study of blood T cell repertoires in COVID-19 (TCRdb year 2020). Background on the whole study: Samples covering the acute and convalescent phases of COVID-19 were provided by collaborators in the United States, Italy and Spain. A freely available public database, intended as a resource for researchers studying the immune response to SARS-CoV-2, is where the repertoires were released. Subjects who had been exposed to COVID-19, were actively infected with it, or had recovered from it provided the deeply sampled blood TCRbeta repertoires that made up the dataset. Sample metadata almost always included a de-identified subject ID, COVID-19 status, age in years and sex. The material from the prospective study consisted of cDNA or gDNA derived from T cells, B-cell-depleted T cells, or PBMCs. Where HLA class I and class II types were available, the types were taken from metadata supplied by the sample provider, not from assay-based typing. Samples came from the ongoing ImmuneRACE study (first 160 participants) plus 1,254 subjects from 6 global collaborators. Study-wide findings and limitations: The quantity of clinical and demographic metadata differed by source and by participant and was supplied without curation.

Remarks on this clone: Its antigen is unknown. Base quality data are lacking; no much larger clone is found one base away.

V sheds 5 bases and J sheds 1 base, leaving 5 bases between their ends. The CDR3, cysteine through phenylalanine, is 12 amino acids long. Just CDR3 DNA is preserved here, 36 bases in frame from base 1. CDR1 and CDR2, per the germline V gene, are LGHNA and YNFKEQ. TCRbeta CDR3 regions were amplified from genomic DNA using the immunoSEQ Assay, a bias-controlled multiplex PCR. Processing in the source paper ran as follows. The number of nucleated cells in each sample was estimated from the amplification of reference gene primers within the assay. To quantify the absolute abundance of each unique TCRbeta CDR3 rearrangement, sequence reads were collapsed and filtered. Productive Simpson clonality was computed per sample as the square root of Simpson's diversity index over productive rearrangements. The table comes from immuneACCESS by way of TCRdb, which keeps in-frame sequences with V and J called. Part of the clones is missing from these tables; in studies checked, under half for an unresolved V gene and the rest for unknown reasons. Clone size and V and J calls were adopted from that table, with D and trimming inferred from the DNA. The sample has approximately 68,000 clones on record, 75% to 85% of them singletons. The ten most abundant clones make up 6% to 7% of the sample.

The collaborating institutions used their own protocols to collect whole blood in K2EDTA tubes. For TCRbeta analysis, collaborator samples were shipped as frozen whole blood, as isolated PBMCs, or as DNA extracted from either sample type. The sample comprised peripheral blood. The chain employs TRBV4-2 and TRBJ1-1, with no confident D gene call. The clonotype was recovered from a woman in her sixties with acute or convalescent COVID-19. This receptor has the CDR3 CASSIANTEAFF. In nucleotide form, the sequence is TGTGCCAGCAGCATAGCGAACACTGAAGCTTTCTTT.